The subject of this entry is one T cell receptor (beta chain). Its specificity is not known. The source of the sample is a study of T-cell memory formation after mild COVID-19. Study-wide points: The study found balanced CD4/CD8 in clones contracting day 15 to 85 and a CD4+ lean in later expanders. Shrinking CD4+ clones were chiefly CM and EM; CD8+ ones were chiefly EMRA. Second-wave clones reaching peak frequency on day 37 lacked confirmed SARS-CoV-2 specificity. Memory cells collected pre-infection included some clones that later responded, suggesting cross-reactive memory joined.

TCRdb recomputed calls from the 5' RACE reads with MiXCR, one row per CDR3 protein. The sample records under 550,000 distinct CDR3 sequences, 18% being singletons. Germline loops: CDR1 SGHRS, CDR2 YFSETQ. The J segment lost 10 bases and the V segment lost 4 bases, leaving 14 bases of the junction unmatched. There are 15 residues in the CDR3. The gene calls are TRBV5-1 and TRBJ2-1, with 7 bases aligning to TRBD2. This TCR was sampled from a man aged 18 to 29 who had mild COVID-19 (a few samples of this study predate the infection). Cell type and time point are not known. Sample: PBMCs or a T cell subset sorted from them (not recorded which). CDR3 sequence: CASSLLGTNIGEQFF. The CDR3 DNA reads as TGCGCCAGCAGCCTACTCGGGACTAACATCGGGGAGCAGTTCTTC.